A selection of T cell receptor beta chains follows, all from one sample in a study of post-analysis software for immune sequencing data. TCRdb independently ran MiXCR on the PCR reads; one entry per CDR3 protein. The sample carries about 760,000 distinct CDR3 sequences, 25% to 30% recorded once. Sequenced material: blood. The receptors stem from a girl aged 5-17 years with multiple sclerosis. CDR3s include the opening cysteine and the closing phenylalanine or tryptophan. D genes are given only for firm matches. Only part of the rows carry a size: once, few, many, or a class if the clone is expanded.

cdr3_length,d_call,j_call,clone_size,v_call,cdr3_nt,cdr3_aa
12,NA,TRBJ1-2,NA,TRBV5-1,TGCGCCAGCAGAATAGACTACTATGGCTGCACCTTC,CASRIDYYGCTF
12,NA,TRBJ2-5,once,TRBV29-1,TGCAGCGGTAGTTACAGTCAAGAGACCCAGTACTTC,CSGSYSQETQYF
16,NA,TRBJ2-7,NA,TRBV20-1,TGCAGTGCTAGAGAGCTCCTCTTAGTGACTGCCTACGAGCAGTACTTC,CSARELLLVTAYEQYF
14,NA,TRBJ2-3,NA,TRBV4-2,TGTGCCAGCAGCCAAGCCATAGGGGCAGATACGCAGTATTTT,CASSQAIGADTQYF
16,NA,TRBJ1-5,NA,TRBV2,TGTGCCAGCAGTCCAAGTGGACAGAATAGCAATCAGCCCCAGCATTTT,CASSPSGQNSNQPQHF
15,NA,TRBJ2-3,NA,TRBV28,TGTGCCAGCAACAACAACAGGGTTGTAATAGATACGCAGTATTTT,CASNNNRVVIDTQYF
16,NA,TRBJ2-1,NA,TRBV10-3,TGTGCCATCAGTGAGTCGAGCAGGAGCTCCTACAATGAGCAGTTCTTC,CAISESSRSSYNEQFF
20,TRBD1,TRBJ2-6,NA,TRBV5-1,TGCGCCAGCAGCTTGGGGGGACAGCTTAGCGTGAGATCTGGGGCCAACGTCCTGACTTTC,CASSLGGQLSVRSGANVLTF
15,NA,TRBJ2-4,NA,TRBV29-1,TGCAGCGTTGAATTGGGGCAGGGAGGCAAAAACATTCAGTACTTC,CSVELGQGGKNIQYF
15,TRBD1,TRBJ2-3,few,TRBV20-1,TGCAGTGCAGAATCCGGACAGGGAATCGCGGATACGCAGTATTTT,CSAESGQGIADTQYF
13,NA,TRBJ2-7,few,TRBV2,TGTGCCAGCAGCGCAGAGCGCGGCTACGAGCAGTACTTC,CASSAERGYEQYF
14,NA,TRBJ2-7,NA,TRBV5-1,TGCGCCAGCAGCCTAGGGCCCGGGTCGTACGAGCAGTACTTC,CASSLGPGSYEQYF
15,TRBD2,TRBJ2-5,many,TRBV6-6,TGTGCCAGCAGGCCCTATTCTGACGGGGGGGAGACCCAGTACTTC,CASRPYSDGGETQYF
12,NA,TRBJ2-4,few,TRBV6-1,TGTGCCAGCAGTCGGCAGTTAAACATTCAGTACTTC,CASSRQLNIQYF
14,TRBD1,TRBJ1-1,NA,TRBV7-9,TGTGCCAGCAGCCCTCGGTGGACAGGTGATGAAGCTTTCTTT,CASSPRWTGDEAFF
14,NA,TRBJ1-5,NA,TRBV6-1,TGTGCCAGCGGAAACAGGGTGGGCAATCAGCCCCAGCATTTT,CASGNRVGNQPQHF
13,TRBD1,TRBJ2-5,many,TRBV5-1,TGTGCCAGCAGTCGGGACAGCCAAGAGACCCAGTACTTC,CASSRDSQETQYF
14,NA,TRBJ2-7,NA,TRBV5-5,TGTGCCAGCAGCTTGGTTCAGGGGGGTTACGAGCAGTACTTC,CASSLVQGGYEQYF
13,NA,TRBJ2-1,NA,TRBV20-1,TGCAGTGCGGCCCTTGGTTCCTACAATGAGCAGTTCTTC,CSAALGSYNEQFF
13,TRBD2,TRBJ2-7,NA,TRBV7-2,TGTGCTACGGGACTAGCGGGAGGTTACGAGCAGTACTTC,CATGLAGGYEQYF
15,TRBD1,TRBJ2-7,few,TRBV5-1,TGCGCCAGCAGCTGGGGGTATCAGGGGGCTGGCGAGCAGTACTTC,CASSWGYQGAGEQYF
13,TRBD1,TRBJ2-7,few,TRBV29-1,TGCAGCGTTGGGGGACAGGGGGCAAGAGAGCAGTACTTC,CSVGGQGAREQYF
14,NA,TRBJ1-1,NA,TRBV29-1,TGCAGCGCCCATGGACAGCGTGTGAACACTGAAGCTTTCTTT,CSAHGQRVNTEAFF
13,TRBD1,TRBJ1-1,few,TRBV20-1,TGCAGTGCCCGCGGACAGGGAATCACTGAAGCTTTCTTT,CSARGQGITEAFF